What follows are 27 T cell receptor beta chains derived from one specimen sequenced in a study of OX40 agonist ivuxolimab in advanced cancers. Data came from immunoSEQ multiplex PCR; TCRdb stores just in-frame clones and leaves some out. This sample yields 80,000 or so clones, of which approximately 85% are seen a single time; 20% to 25% belongs to the top ten. The specimen comprised CD4+ or CD8+ T cells sorted from blood, sampled in a trial of the OX40 agonist ivuxolimab. The receptors were sampled from an adult with an advanced solid tumor such as melanoma, head and neck, liver or kidney cancer.

This chain's CDR3 is CASSIEDSFHSYEQYF. The CDR3 coding sequence is TGTGCCAGTAGTATAGAAGACTCCTTCCACTCCTACGAGCAGTACTTC. This chain links TRBV19 with TRBJ2-5; D is undetermined. The DNA end lines up better with TRBJ2-7; the J call may be wrong. CDR3 length: 16 amino acids. Germline V gene data show CDR1 as LNHDA and CDR2 as SQIVND (reference sequence).

The rearrangement uses TRBV10-3 and TRBJ2-3; maybe TRBD2 (6 bases). The CDR3 totals 15 residues. Trimming took off 4 bases at V and 4 bases at J, with 15 bases between the two ends. Germline CDR1 is ENHRY and CDR2 is SYGVKD. The CDR3 nucleotides are TGTGCCATCAGTGGGGGGTTAGCGGAGGCAGATACGCAGTATTTT. Translated: CAISGGLAEADTQYF.

Comments on this clone: Sequence at one end of the junction differs from germline and may be a read error. The DNA for the CDR3 is TGTGCTAGTGGCTTGGTAGACTTCTCCCAAGAGACCCAGTACTTC. This sequence encodes CASGLVDFSQETQYF. The V call is TRBV12-5, the J call TRBJ2-5; D is ambiguous. Germline assignment: CDR1 LGHNT and CDR2 FRNRAP. This CDR3 comprises 15 residues.

This chain links TRBV6-6 with TRBJ1-2; the match to TRBD1 covers 9 bases. The germline gives CDR1 MNHNY, CDR2 SVGAGI (reference sequence). V dropped 7 bases and J dropped 3; count of bases not matched to a gene: 6. This CDR3 has 14 amino acids. The CDR3 DNA sequence: TGTGCCAGCACTCAAGGGACAGGGCACTATGGCTACACCTTC. This gives the protein CASTQGTGHYGYTF.

This chain links TRBV7-9 with TRBJ2-7; D gene unclear. Germline CDR1 is SEHNR and CDR2 is FQNEAQ (reference sequence). The CDR3 loop spans 12 amino acids. Trimming removed 4 bases from V and 2 bases from J, with 6 bases in between. CDR3 nucleotide sequence: TGTGCCAGCAGCTCTATCACCTACGAGCAGTACTTC. It yields the protein CASSSITYEQYF.

This chain uses TRBV7-8 with TRBJ1-1; D is unresolved. The length of the CDR3 is 14 residues. The V and J ends lost 5 bases and 1 base respectively, with 11 bases between them. Looked up from germline, CDR1 is SGHVS and CDR2 is FQNEAQ. CDR3 sequence: CASSRLGSNTEAFF. The CDR3 nucleotides read TGTGCCAGCAGCCGTTTGGGATCGAACACTGAAGCTTTCTTT.

The chain couples TRBV7-8 to TRBJ2-3, with 9 bases lining up with TRBD2. CDR3 length equals 18 residues. The V gene's germline CDR1 is SGHVS and CDR2 FQNEAQ. The V gene end was trimmed by 4 bases and the J gene end by 5 bases; junction bases not matched to a gene: 16. The CDR3 sequence: CASSSPRVWAGGRDTQYF. In DNA, the CDR3 is TGTGCCAGCAGCTCCCCCCGGGTGTGGGCGGGAGGGCGAGATACGCAGTATTTT.

The chain is built from TRBV7-2 and TRBJ2-1; D gene uncertain. This CDR3 comprises 15 residues. The V gene lost 5 bases and the J gene lost 1 base, with 12 bases spanning the gap. CDR1 and CDR2 (germline): SGHTA, FQGNSA. The CDR3 protein is CASSPRSGSYNEQFF. Written as DNA, the CDR3 is TGTGCCAGCAGCCCGAGATCCGGGTCCTACAATGAGCAGTTCTTC.

The V call is TRBV30, the J call TRBJ2-5, with a weak D call TRBD2 (5 bases). The assigned J gene may be wrong: the sequence end matches TRBJ2-7 better. Germline CDR1 and CDR2: GTSNPN and SVGIG (reference sequence). The CDR3 totals 13 residues. Here the CDR3 reads CAWSPGLVHEQYF. The CDR3 region has the DNA TGTGCCTGGAGTCCAGGACTGGTCCACGAGCAGTACTTC.

The chain employs TRBV6-5 and TRBJ1-4; D is uncertain. The CDR3 runs to 15 residues. CDR1 is MNHEY and CDR2 is SVGAGI in the germline V gene. With 6 bases removed from V and 0 bases from J, the gap between germline ends came to 11 bases. The CDR3 DNA sequence: TGTGCCAGCAGCGACGAGGGAGCAACTAATGAAAAACTGTTTTTT. Translating gives CASSDEGATNEKLFF.

The chain links TRBV4-1 to TRBJ2-5, with TRBD1 matching over 9 bases. The DNA end lines up better with TRBJ2-7; the J call may be wrong. CDR1 MGHRA and CDR2 YSYEKL come from the germline V gene. The CDR3 length is 15 residues. The CDR3 DNA follows: TGCGCCAGCAGCCAGCCGGGACAGGGCCGTTACGAGCAGTACTTC. The encoded protein is CASSQPGQGRYEQYF.

This rearrangement joins TRBV29-1 to TRBJ1-4; possibly TRBD1 for D (6 bases). The CDR3 runs to 13 residues. Trimming took off 5 bases at V and 2 bases at J, with 9 bases between the two ends. Looked up from germline, CDR1 is SQVTM and CDR2 is ANQGSEA. In DNA form, the CDR3 reads TGCAGCGTTACAGGGTCCACTAATGAAAAACTGTTTTTT. Translation: CSVTGSTNEKLFF.

The chain has TRBV5-1 and TRBJ2-1; 7 nucleotides match TRBD2. The CDR3 covers 15 residues. Germline loops: CDR1 SGHRS, CDR2 YFSETQ. V shed 4 bases, J shed 4 bases, and the junction held 8 bases outside the gene matches. CDR3 DNA sequence: TGCGCCAGCAGCCAAGCTAGCGGTTCATACAATGAGCAGTTCTTC. Translating gives CASSQASGSYNEQFF. The variable domain in full, completed from reference TRBV5-1 and TRBJ2-1, reads KAGVTQTPRYLIKTRGQQVTLSCSPISGHRSVSWYQQTPGQGLQFLFEYFSETQRNKGNFPGRFSGRQFSNSRSEMNVSTLELGDSALYLCASSQASGSYNEQFFGPGTRLTVL.

This rearrangement joins TRBV13 to TRBJ2-3, with D maybe TRBD2 (7 bases). CDR1 is PRHDT, CDR2 FYEKMQ, per germline (reference sequence). Deletions cut 0 bases from V and 2 bases from J, with 12 bases between. The CDR3 spans 16 residues. CDR3 loop: CASSLGSRGPTDTQYF. The CDR3 bases are TGTGCCAGCAGCTTAGGGTCGCGGGGGCCCACAGATACGCAGTATTTT.

The chain uses TRBV7-2 and TRBJ2-3; 8 bases line up with TRBD2. Per the germline V gene, CDR1 is SGHTA and CDR2 is FQGNSA. CDR3 length equals 14 residues. The V and J ends lost 1 base and 4 bases, in that order; junction bases with no gene match: 1. CDR3 sequence (DNA): TGTGCCAGCAGCTTAGTAGCGGGGCCAGATACGCAGTATTTT. It is translated as CASSLVAGPDTQYF. The full variable domain, rest sourced from reference TRBV7-2 and TRBJ2-3, is GAGVSQSPSNKVTEKGKDVELRCDPISGHTALYWYRQSLGQGLEFLIYFQGNSAPDKSGLPSDRFSAERTGGSVSTLTIQRTQQEDSAVYLCASSLVAGPDTQYFGPGTRLTVL.

This clone was observed a few times. V gene TRBV18 combines with J gene TRBJ2-1; 10 nucleotides align to TRBD2. CDR3 size: 17 residues. V dropped 8 bases and J dropped 7; count of bases not matched to a gene: 17. CDR1 KGHSH and CDR2 LQKENI come from the germline V gene. This CDR3 reads CASNTRAASGSGNEQFF. For the CDR3, the DNA is TGTGCCAGCAACACCAGGGCAGCTAGCGGGAGTGGTAATGAGCAGTTCTTC.

This sequence joins TRBV2 and TRBJ2-7; TRBD1 matches 10 bases. Germline V gene sequence: CDR1 SNHLY, CDR2 FYNNEI. J was trimmed by 1 base and V by 6 bases; bases with no gene match: 6. The CDR3 has 15 amino acids. The CDR3 bases are TGTGCCAGCAGACGTGGACAGGGGGAATCCTACGAGCAGTACTTC. Encoded protein: CASRRGQGESYEQYF.

The chain is built from TRBV5-1 and TRBJ2-5, with D possibly matching TRBD2 (6 bases). The CDR3 contains 13 residues. V shed 8 bases and J shed 2 bases, with 13 bases lying between them. The germline gives CDR1 SGHRS, CDR2 YFSETQ. CDR3 residues: CASRTEGQETQYF. CDR3 bases: TGCGCCAGTAGGACGGAGGGACAAGAGACCCAGTACTTC. The whole variable domain, filled in from reference TRBV5-1 and TRBJ2-5, reads KAGVTQTPRYLIKTRGQQVTLSCSPISGHRSVSWYQQTPGQGLQFLFEYFSETQRNKGNFPGRFSGRQFSNSRSEMNVSTLELGDSALYLCASRTEGQETQYFGPGTRLLVL.

The V call is TRBV5-1, the J call TRBJ2-5; D gene ambiguous. This CDR3 is built from 15 residues. Germline assignment: CDR1 SGHRS and CDR2 YFSETQ. The germline V and J ends were trimmed by 0 bases and 1 base, with 10 bases remaining between them. CDR3 DNA: TGCGCCAGCAGCTTGGCCAGGCAGACCCAAGAGACCCAGTACTTC. Amino acids: CASSLARQTQETQYF.

The chain carries TRBV27 and TRBJ2-2; a weak D match, TRBD1 (5 bases). V was cut by 3 bases and J by 8 bases, with 13 bases left in between. CDR1 MNHEY and CDR2 SMNVEV come from the germline V gene (reference sequence). The CDR3 spans 14 residues. CDR3 residues: CASSFSGLSGELFF. The DNA of the CDR3 is TGTGCCAGCAGTTTTTCAGGGTTAAGTGGGGAGCTGTTTTTT.

The chain couples TRBV28 to TRBJ2-3; TRBD1 matches at 8 bases. The CDR3 spans 17 residues. Germline loops: CDR1 MDHEN, CDR2 SYDVKM. J lost 1 base, V lost 10 bases, and 16 bases had no gene match. The CDR3 DNA follows: TGTGCCACCCTATTACCCGTCCCGGGACAGGGCACAGATACGCAGTATTTT. Amino acid sequence: CATLLPVPGQGTDTQYF.

This clone was found once. CDR3 amino acids: CASSYEGAEQFF. The CDR3 region has the DNA TGTGCCAGCAGTTACGAGGGGGCCGAGCAGTTCTTC. This chain connects TRBV6-6 to TRBJ2-1, with TRBD1 matching over 7 bases. V lost 2 bases to trimming and J lost 10 bases; unmatched junction nucleotides: 2. The CDR3 spans 12 residues. The germline gives CDR1 MNHNY, CDR2 SVGAGI (reference sequence).

A remark on this clone: In the same sample, other DNA sequences code for this CDR3. The rearrangement uses TRBV7-9 and TRBJ2-5; TRBD2 matches at 9 bases. Germline loops: CDR1 SEHNR, CDR2 FQNEAQ (reference sequence). J gave up 5 bases and V 5 bases, and 3 bases lay outside the gene matches. The CDR3 spans 13 residues. The CDR3 DNA is TGTGCCAGCAGCCCAACTAGCGGGGAGACCCAGTACTTC. Protein sequence: CASSPTSGETQYF.

The chain uses TRBV18 and TRBJ2-1; 8 bases line up with TRBD2. V dropped 0 bases and J dropped 4; count of bases not matched to a gene: 5. CDR1 and CDR2 (germline): KGHSH, LQKENI. CDR3 length: 16 amino acids. CDR3 bases: TGTGCCAGCTCACCACCAAGCGGGGGCCGATACAATGAGCAGTTCTTC. Its translation: CASSPPSGGRYNEQFF.

The chain recombines TRBV6-1 with TRBJ2-5; 13 nucleotides agree with TRBD2. Germline V lookup: CDR1 MNHNS, CDR2 SASEGT. The CDR3 runs to 15 residues. J was trimmed by 2 bases and V by 8 bases; bases with no gene match: 5. The CDR3 coding sequence is TGTGCCAGCTGTCGGACTAGCGGGGGACAAGAGACCCAGTACTTC. Translation gives CASCRTSGGQETQYF.

The chain joins TRBV2 to TRBJ2-3; D might be TRBD2 (6 bases). The CDR3 is 13 amino acids. The germline gives CDR1 SNHLY, CDR2 FYNNEI. V was cut by 7 bases and J by 4 bases, with 12 bases left in between. CDR3 in DNA: TGTGCCAGCAAGGAGGGAGCCCCAGATACGCAGTATTTT. Encoded protein: CASKEGAPDTQYF.

This chain links TRBV2 with TRBJ1-4; 8 nucleotides agree with TRBD1. Looked up from germline, CDR1 is SNHLY and CDR2 is FYNNEI. The CDR3 spans 14 residues. V lost 8 bases to trimming and J lost 5 bases; unmatched junction nucleotides: 7. The CDR3 DNA sequence: TGTGCCAGCTCTGGGGGACAGGCAAATGAAAAACTGTTTTTT. Translating it yields CASSGGQANEKLFF.